Below, 16 T cell receptor beta chains from the same sample are listed, as sequenced in a study of T-cell reconstitution after alpha-beta-depleted transplantation in children. Unique molecular identifiers tagged the TCRbeta library. TCRdb called the PCR reads again in MiXCR, with one record for every CDR3 protein. In the table there are a few hundred thousand distinct CDR3 sequences, 27% of which are singletons. The source material was PBMCs, sampled before TCRalphabeta/CD19-depleted stem cell transplant. Source of these receptors: a boy younger than two with Wiskott-Aldrich syndrome, due to receive a stem cell transplant.

The chain joins TRBV12-3 or TRBV12-4 to TRBJ2-3; TRBD2 might be the D (6 bases). CDR3 size: 15 residues. The V end was cut by 1 base, the J end by 1 base, with 9 bases between. Written as DNA, the CDR3 is TGTGCCAGCAGTTTAGGGCGGGACGGCACAGATACGCAGTATTTT. Its translation: CASSLGRDGTDTQYF.

The rearrangement links TRBV12-3 or TRBV12-4 to TRBJ2-1; D is possibly TRBD1 (6 bases). The CDR3 loop spans 16 amino acids. Between the trimmed V and J ends, which lost 8 bases and 0 bases, there was a span of 17 bases. The CDR3 protein is CASRDRSSGSYNEQFF. The CDR3 region has the DNA TGTGCCAGCCGCGACAGGTCCTCGGGCTCCTACAATGAGCAGTTCTTC.

Only a few counts were recorded for this clonotype. The CDR3 nucleotides read TGTGCCAGCAGCACTCGGGCAGGTTTATACAATGAGCAGTTCTTC. Translated, it gives CASSTRAGLYNEQFF. The chain recombines TRBV3-1 with TRBJ2-1; no reliable D call. The CDR3 contains 15 residues. The germline V gene encodes CDR1 LGHDT and CDR2 YNNKEL (reference sequence). Trimming stripped 5 bases from V and 4 bases from J, with 15 bases between.

A few counts support this clonotype. The CDR3 DNA reads as TGCGCCAGCAGTGAGTTCGGCAGGAGGGAGCAGTTCTTC. It is translated as CASSEFGRREQFF. The rearrangement uses TRBV10-1 and TRBJ2-1; maybe TRBD2 (5 bases). CDR1 is WNHNN, CDR2 SYGVQD, per germline (reference sequence). Trimming stripped 1 base from V and 10 bases from J, with 11 bases between. This CDR3 is 13 amino acids long.

The chain joins TRBV5-1 to TRBJ1-4; D is unclear. V lost 5 bases to trimming and J lost 6 bases, with 17 bases between them. This CDR3 region has 15 residues. CDR1 is SGHRS, CDR2 YFSETQ, per germline. For the CDR3, the DNA is TGCGCCAGCAGTCACGGACTTCCCGGGGATGAAAAACTGTTTTTT. As protein: CASSHGLPGDEKLFF.

The sample holds a few counts of this clonotype. The chain combines TRBV14 with TRBJ2-1; either TRBD1 or TRBD2 may supply D (5 bases each). The V gene lost 3 bases and the J gene lost 6 bases, with 15 bases spanning the gap. Germline CDR1 reads SGHDN; CDR2 reads FVKESK. The CDR3 runs 15 residues. CDR3: CASSQNRGLFNEQFF. Written as DNA, the CDR3 is TGTGCCAGCAGCCAGAACCGGGGCCTTTTCAATGAGCAGTTCTTC. Using reference TRBV14 and TRBJ2-1 for the parts outside the CDR3, the full variable domain is EAGVTQFPSHSVIEKGQTVTLRCDPISGHDNLYWYRRVMGKEIKFLLHFVKESKQDESGMPNNRFLAERTGGTYSTLKVQPAELEDSGVYFCASSQNRGLFNEQFFGPGTRLTVL.

This clonotype was counted between two and nine times. The chain is built from TRBV5-6 and TRBJ1-1; 7 bases are a match to TRBD1. This CDR3 is 13 amino acids long. Germline V gene sequence: CDR1 SGHDT, CDR2 YYEEEE. The V and J ends lost 1 base and 7 bases, in that order; junction bases with no gene match: 4. CDR3 DNA sequence: TGTGCCAGCAGCTTGAACAGGGGCCTTGAAGCTTTCTTT. It codes for CASSLNRGLEAFF.

The chain combines TRBV20-1 with TRBJ2-7; 10 nucleotides agree with TRBD2. With V trimmed by 3 bases and J by 2 bases, 7 bases remained unmatched. Germline CDR1 reads DFQATT; CDR2 reads SNEGSKA (reference sequence). This CDR3 region has 15 residues. This CDR3 reads CSASQTSGVTYEQYF. The DNA for the CDR3 is TGCAGTGCTAGCCAAACTAGCGGGGTGACCTACGAGCAGTACTTC.

J is TRBJ2-7 and V is TRBV29-1; D unresolved. The CDR3 spans 12 residues. Trimming cost V 3 bases and J 2 bases, with 8 bases left between them. Germline CDR1 SQVTM, CDR2 ANQGSEA. CDR3 residues: CSVESVAYEQYF. In nucleotides, the CDR3 is TGCAGCGTTGAGTCCGTTGCCTACGAGCAGTACTTC.

The chain carries TRBV20-1 and TRBJ2-4, with TRBD2 matching over 10 bases. Germline V lookup: CDR1 DFQATT, CDR2 SNEGSKA (reference sequence). V lost 1 base and J lost 0; bases outside the gene matches: 12. The CDR3 spans 19 residues. This CDR3 is CSARVQKREGQVAKNIQYF. CDR3 nucleotides: TGCAGTGCTAGAGTGCAGAAGCGGGAGGGCCAAGTAGCCAAAAACATTCAGTACTTC.

Details on this clonotype: A read error may produce the germline difference seen at one junction end. The CDR3 sequence: CAISESRGIDEKLFF. CDR3 in DNA: TGTGCCATCAGTGAGTCGCGAGGGATTGATGAAAAACTGTTTTTC. This sequence joins TRBV10-3 and TRBJ1-4; D gene uncertain. Germline-derived CDR1 and CDR2 are ENHRY and SYGVKD. This CDR3 region has 15 residues.

V and J are TRBV5-1 and TRBJ2-1; 11 nucleotides match TRBD2. Germline CDR1 reads SGHRS; CDR2 reads YFSETQ. V was clipped by 3 bases and J by 6 bases; unmatched bases: 17. The CDR3 is 19 amino acids. The DNA of the CDR3 is TGCGCCAGCAGCTGGCCCTCGGTAGCGGGAGGGCCCCGTTTCAATGAGCAGTTCTTC. Translation gives CASSWPSVAGGPRFNEQFF.

The chain links TRBV5-1 to TRBJ1-2; a weak D match, TRBD1 (5 bases). V shed 6 bases and J shed 0 bases, with 15 bases lying between them. Looked up from germline, CDR1 is SGHRS and CDR2 is YFSETQ. The CDR3 covers 15 residues. The CDR3 DNA reads TGCGCCAGCACTAAAACGCCGGGACCTAACTATGGCTACACCTTC. Its translation is CASTKTPGPNYGYTF.

The chain couples TRBV28 to TRBJ2-7; D gene uncertain. Germline CDR1 reads MDHEN; CDR2 reads SYDVKM. There are 11 residues in the CDR3. Trimming pared 4 bases from V and 5 bases from J, leaving 6 bases between. The CDR3 region has the DNA TGTGCCAGCAGTTCGCCTCACGAGCAGTACTTC. Its translation is CASSSPHEQYF.

This clonotype was observed a few times. The V and J genes are TRBV25-1 and TRBJ2-7; the match to TRBD1 covers 9 bases. Germline CDR1 MGHDK, CDR2 SYGVNS. This CDR3 contains 16 residues. J was trimmed by 3 bases and V by 5 bases; bases with no gene match: 11. The DNA for the CDR3 is TGTGCCAGCAGTCCCTCGACCGGGACAGGGTTCTACGAGCAGTACTTC. Translated, it gives CASSPSTGTGFYEQYF.

The J gene is TRBJ2-7, the V gene TRBV5-6; D not resolved. This CDR3 has 14 amino acids. Germline V lookup: CDR1 SGHDT, CDR2 YYEEEE. The germline V and J ends were trimmed by 1 base and 4 bases, with 12 bases remaining between them. This CDR3 reads CASSLYPADYEQYF. The CDR3 bases are TGTGCCAGCAGCTTGTATCCAGCCGATTACGAGCAGTACTTC.